This passage covers 21 T cell receptor beta chains from one sample sequenced in a study of blood T cell repertoires in COVID-19. TCRdb's copy holds only in-frame clones and misses some; the assay was immunoSEQ multiplex PCR. This table holds more than 55,000 clones, roughly 72% found once. Material for sequencing was peripheral blood. Source of these receptors: a woman aged 45 to 65 with active or convalescent COVID-19.

The chain carries TRBV12-5 and TRBJ1-1; 7 bases are a match to TRBD1. The CDR3 contains 15 residues. Trimming took 4 bases from V and 7 from J; bases not matched to a gene: 12. Germline V gene lookup returns CDR1 LGHNT and CDR2 FRNRAP. DNA of the CDR3: TGTGCTAGTGGTTCGGCCACAGGGGTGGTGAGTGAAGCTTTCTTT. As protein: CASGSATGVVSEAFF.

The genes are TRBV4-2 and TRBJ2-1; 9 bases map to TRBD2. The J segment lost 5 bases and the V segment lost 0 bases, leaving 23 bases of the junction unmatched. The germline V gene has CDR1 LGHNA and CDR2 YNFKEQ. The CDR3 covers 22 residues. The CDR3 DNA is TGTGCCAGCAGCCAAGAAGTGGCGGGCGCGAGACTAGCGGTTTCCCGGGACAATGAGCAGTTCTTC. Amino acid sequence: CASSQEVAGARLAVSRDNEQFF.

The genes are TRBV10-3 and TRBJ2-7; D unclear. Germline V gene data show CDR1 as ENHRY and CDR2 as SYGVKD. Trimming removed 8 bases at V and 5 bases at J, with 13 bases between. CDR3 size: 12 residues. Written as DNA, the CDR3 is TGTGCCATCGCCACCGTTAGTAACGAGCAGTACTTC. This encodes CAIATVSNEQYF.

The rearrangement uses TRBV2 and TRBJ1-4; TRBD1 agrees at 9 bases. Germline V lookup: CDR1 SNHLY, CDR2 FYNNEI. Losses at the gene ends were 3 bases for V and 7 bases for J; bases not matched to a gene: 6. The CDR3 consists of 15 residues. The CDR3 loop is CASSEGDRDGEKLFF. CDR3 in DNA: TGTGCCAGCAGTGAGGGGGACAGGGATGGTGAAAAACTGTTTTTT.

The CDR3 loop is CATYSGRTDNEQFF. CDR3 DNA: TGTGCCACCTATAGCGGGAGGACCGACAATGAGCAGTTCTTC. The genes are TRBV24-1 and TRBJ2-1; 10 bases are a match to TRBD2. V gave up 9 bases and J gave up 5 bases; unmatched junction bases: 6. The CDR3 loop spans 14 amino acids. CDR1 and CDR2 (germline): KGHDR, SFDVKD.

This sequence joins TRBV7-8 and TRBJ1-5; 9 bases map to TRBD1. CDR1 is SGHVS, CDR2 FQNEAQ, per germline. This CDR3 is 18 amino acids long. V trimming: 1 base; J trimming: 0 bases; junction bases outside the gene matches: 7. CDR3 nucleotides: TGTGCCAGCAGCTTAGAGGGACAGGGCGACAATAGCAATCAGCCCCAGCATTTT. This encodes CASSLEGQGDNSNQPQHF.

This clone came up once. The rearrangement links TRBV24-1 to TRBJ1-1; D possibly corresponds to TRBD1 (5 bases). V lost 8 bases, J lost 1 base, and 10 bases lay in between. Germline values: CDR1 KGHDR, CDR2 SFDVKD. The CDR3 loop spans 13 amino acids. The CDR3: CATKGHTNTEAFF. CDR3 nucleotides: TGTGCCACCAAAGGACACACGAACACTGAAGCTTTCTTT.

V and J are TRBV19 and TRBJ2-7; 9 nucleotides match TRBD1. V shed 5 bases, J shed 3 bases, and the junction held 5 bases outside the gene matches. The CDR3 has 14 amino acids. In germline, CDR1 is LNHDA, CDR2 SQIVND (reference sequence). The CDR3 region has the DNA TGTGCCAGTAGTCCCGGGACAGGGTTCTACGAGCAGTACTTC. Its translation: CASSPGTGFYEQYF.

This chain uses TRBV18 with TRBJ1-6; D remains unclear. Germline V CDR1 and CDR2: KGHSH, LQKENI. There are 14 residues in the CDR3. Trimming removed 6 bases at V and 12 bases at J, with 18 bases between. CDR3 sequence reads: CASSLFRETIPLHF. The CDR3 DNA follows: TGTGCCAGCTCTCTATTCAGAGAAACTATACCCCTCCACTTT.

The chain recombines TRBV7-6 with TRBJ2-7; tentative D call: TRBD2 (6 bases). Germline CDR1 reads SGHVS; CDR2 reads FNYEAQ. CDR3 length: 15 amino acids. With 5 bases removed from V and 2 bases from J, the gap between germline ends came to 16 bases. This CDR3 reads CASSPVGGGPYEQYF. Here the CDR3 DNA reads TGTGCCAGCAGCCCGGTCGGGGGAGGCCCCTACGAGCAGTACTTC.

The V call is TRBV24-1, the J call TRBJ1-2, with a possible D match to TRBD1 (6 bases). CDR1 is KGHDR, CDR2 SFDVKD, per germline. V shed 3 bases and J shed 2 bases, with 6 bases lying between them. The CDR3 contains 13 residues. The CDR3 DNA is TGTGCCACCAGTGATCAGGGGAACTATGGCTACACCTTC. Translation: CATSDQGNYGYTF.

The rearrangement links TRBV30 to TRBJ2-7; D uncertain. The CDR3 covers 11 residues. CDR1 GTSNPN and CDR2 SVGIG come from the germline V gene (reference sequence). Trimming removed 3 bases at V and 0 bases at J, with 3 bases between. The CDR3 nucleotides are TGTGCCTGGAGCTTCTCCTACGAGCAGTACTTC. Amino acid sequence: CAWSFSYEQYF.

The genes are TRBV21-1 and TRBJ1-5; the table's D call of TRBD1 was not tested on the DNA. TRBV21-1 is designated a pseudogene. The CDR3 is 18 amino acids. CDR3 coding DNA: TGTGCCAGCAGCAAAGCGTGGGGGCCTGGCGGGAGCAATCAGCCCCAGCATTTT. Protein: CASSKAWGPGGSNQPQHF.

CDR3 in DNA: TGTGCCAGCAGTGAAGGGATAGCGGGCACAGATACGCAGTATTTT. Translation gives CASSEGIAGTDTQYF. The chain is built from TRBV2 and TRBJ2-3; D may be TRBD2 (6 bases). V was pared by 1 base and J by 1 base, with 9 bases between. CDR1 SNHLY and CDR2 FYNNEI come from the germline V gene. This CDR3 is built from 15 residues.

V and J are TRBV4-2 and TRBJ2-5; 7 bases agree with TRBD2. V lost 0 bases and J lost 1; bases outside the gene matches: 5. The CDR3 covers 16 residues. CDR1 and CDR2 from the germline V gene are LGHNA and YNFKEQ. CDR3 sequence reads: CASSQDGGEGQETQYF. The CDR3 DNA reads TGTGCCAGCAGCCAAGATGGGGGGGAGGGCCAAGAGACCCAGTACTTC.

This clone has only one observation. The genes are TRBV12-3 or TRBV12-4 and TRBJ1-2; no firm D call. The CDR3 covers 13 residues. With 5 bases removed from V and 3 bases from J, the gap between germline ends came to 10 bases. The DNA of the CDR3 is TGTGCCAGCAGTCTCCGTTCAGACTATGGCTACACCTTC. Protein: CASSLRSDYGYTF.

The V call is TRBV19, the J call TRBJ1-2, with D unresolved. The CDR3 consists of 13 residues. Germline V gene sequence: CDR1 LNHDA, CDR2 SQIVND (reference sequence). V shed 5 bases and J shed 0 bases, with 7 bases lying between them. CDR3 sequence: CASSWGANYGYTF. CDR3 nucleotides: TGTGCCAGTAGTTGGGGAGCTAACTATGGCTACACCTTC. The full variable domain, its missing parts supplied by reference TRBV19 and TRBJ1-2, is DGGITQSPKYLFRKEGQNVTLSCEQNLNHDAMYWYRQDPGQGLRLIYYSQIVNDFQKGDIAEGYSVSREKKESFPLTVTSAQKNPTAFYLCASSWGANYGYTFGSGTRLTVV.

This clone was counted only a few times. The rearrangement links TRBV27 to TRBJ2-7; 16 nucleotides align to TRBD2. Trimming cost V 6 bases and J 5 bases; bases outside gene matches: 7. Germline CDR1 is MNHEY and CDR2 is SMNVEV (reference sequence). This CDR3 region has 16 residues. CDR3 in amino acids: CASSDGTSGRGDEQYF. The DNA for the CDR3 is TGTGCCAGCAGCGACGGGACTAGCGGGAGGGGAGACGAGCAGTACTTC.

This clone has just one count. The chain links TRBV6-5 to TRBJ1-3; D gene ambiguous. Looked up from germline, CDR1 is MNHEY and CDR2 is SVGAGI. The V gene lost 6 bases and the J gene lost 0 bases, with 3 bases spanning the gap. The CDR3 covers 12 residues. The DNA of the CDR3 is TGTGCCAGCAGGAGCTCTGGAAACACCATATATTTT. Its protein is CASRSSGNTIYF.

The rearrangement uses TRBV11-2 and TRBJ2-7, with TRBD1 matching over 7 bases. Germline-derived CDR1 and CDR2 are SGHAT and FQNNGV. The CDR3 is 18 residues long. V lost 3 bases to trimming and J lost 3 bases; unmatched junction nucleotides: 17. In nucleotides, the CDR3 is TGTGCCAGCAGCTTCCTACAGGGGTCGTTAAGAAAAGACTACGAGCAGTACTTC. This sequence encodes CASSFLQGSLRKDYEQYF.

The chain joins TRBV5-1 to TRBJ1-4; 8 bases align to TRBD1. CDR3 length equals 16 residues. V gave up 4 bases and J gave up 0 bases; unmatched junction bases: 5. Germline V gene lookup returns CDR1 SGHRS and CDR2 YFSETQ. CDR3 protein: CASSRRQGTTNEKLFF. In nucleotides, the CDR3 is TGCGCCAGCAGCAGAAGACAGGGGACAACTAATGAAAAACTGTTTTTT.